This passage covers 28 T cell receptor beta chains from one sample sequenced in a study of shared clonotypes between healthy human individuals. This table comes from immunoSEQ multiplex PCR, and its TCRdb copy is limited to in-frame clones, with some not included. There are approximately 1,000,000 clones in the sample; about 72% occur only once, and about 0.94% lies in the top ten. The sequenced sample consisted of memory CD4+ T cells from PBMCs. Regarding subset: CD45RA-negative fraction. These receptors originate from a man in his late teens or twenties in good health. Some clones in this sample may be carry-over from other donors' samples.

V and J are TRBV2 and TRBJ1-1, with 8 positions matching TRBD1. Germline V lookup: CDR1 SNHLY, CDR2 FYNNEI. The trim removed 6 bases at V and 10 bases at J, leaving 4 bases unmatched. The CDR3 covers 11 residues. Written as DNA, the CDR3 is TGTGCCAGCAGGAATCAGGGGGCAGCTTTCTTT. It translates to CASRNQGAAFF.

The chain couples TRBV30 to TRBJ2-7; TRBD2 matches at 7 bases. Losses at the gene ends were 2 bases for V and 5 bases for J; bases not matched to a gene: 12. The CDR3 loop spans 15 amino acids. Germline CDR1 is GTSNPN and CDR2 is SVGIG (reference sequence). CDR3 sequence (DNA): TGTGCCTGGAGTTCCCGGGGGAGGGTTGACGACGAGCAGTACTTC. As protein: CAWSSRGRVDDEQYF.

In its sample, this clone was seen a few times. V and J are TRBV2 and TRBJ2-5, with D perhaps matching TRBD1 (5 bases). The CDR3 is 13 amino acids. Trimming left V 2 bases short and J 9 bases short, with 13 bases between. CDR1 is SNHLY, CDR2 FYNNEI, per germline. The CDR3 DNA sequence: TGTGCCAGCAGTGAACAGGGTGGATCGTCCCAGTACTTC. Translated: CASSEQGGSSQYF.

This clone was seen a few times. The identical CDR3 is also encoded by other nucleotide sequences in the sample. This chain joins TRBV6-1 and TRBJ1-1, with a weak D call TRBD1 (6 bases). Germline CDR1 reads MNHNS; CDR2 reads SASEGT. Trimming shortened V by 1 base and J by 0 bases, and 9 bases separated the two germline ends. CDR3 size: 15 residues. CDR3 sequence: CASSEGQGMNTEAFF. DNA of the CDR3: TGTGCCAGCAGTGAAGGGCAGGGGATGAACACTGAAGCTTTCTTT.

This rearrangement joins TRBV28 to TRBJ2-7; D uncertain. CDR3 length: 12 amino acids. Per the germline V gene, CDR1 is MDHEN and CDR2 is SYDVKM. The ends were cut back, 3 bases at V and 0 bases at J, with 3 bases in the middle. The CDR3 spells CASSFLSYEQYF. In DNA, the CDR3 is TGTGCCAGCAGTTTTCTCTCCTACGAGCAGTACTTC.

The gene calls are TRBV7-7 and TRBJ2-1, with D unclear. The V gene lost 4 bases and the J gene lost 0 bases, with 10 bases spanning the gap. The germline V gene has CDR1 SSHAT and CDR2 FNYEAQ (reference sequence). The CDR3 has 15 residues. This chain's CDR3 is CASSSAPSSYNEQFF. For the CDR3, the DNA is TGTGCCAGCAGCTCCGCCCCCAGCTCCTACAATGAGCAGTTCTTC.

This clone was recorded only once. The genes are TRBV11-2 and TRBJ2-3; either TRBD1 or TRBD2 may supply D (7 bases each). CDR1 is SGHAT and CDR2 is FQNNGV in the germline V gene. The CDR3 is made up of 16 amino acids. The V end was cut by 5 bases, the J end by 1 base, with 16 bases between. CDR3 DNA sequence: TGTGCCAGCAGCCCAGGGGGGGCCTGGGGCACAGATACGCAGTATTTT. It specifies CASSPGGAWGTDTQYF.

The gene calls are TRBV27 and TRBJ2-3, with D possibly matching TRBD2 (5 bases). Germline V gene data show CDR1 as MNHEY and CDR2 as SMNVEV (reference sequence). This CDR3 contains 16 residues. Trimming removed 4 bases from V and 0 bases from J, with 14 bases in between. The CDR3, as DNA: TGTGCCAGCAGTTCGTCCCTAGCAGCTAGCACAGATACGCAGTATTTT. Translated, it gives CASSSSLAASTDTQYF.

The chain links TRBV5-4 to TRBJ2-7; the D gene is possibly TRBD1 (5 bases). The CDR3 extends over 14 amino acids. CDR1 and CDR2 from the germline V gene are SGHNT and YYREEE (reference sequence). V gave up 0 bases and J gave up 3 bases, with 10 bases separating them. CDR3 in DNA: TGTGCCAGCAGCTTGGGGACACTAAACTACGAGCAGTACTTC. It translates to CASSLGTLNYEQYF. The whole variable domain, filled in from reference TRBV5-4 and TRBJ2-7, reads ETGVTQSPTHLIKTRGQQVTLRCSSQSGHNTVSWYQQALGQGPQFIFQYYREEENGRGNFPPRFSGLQFPNYSSELNVNALELDDSALYLCASSLGTLNYEQYFGPGTRLTVT.

The rearrangement links TRBV28 to TRBJ1-5; possible D gene TRBD1, 6 bases. The CDR3 is 14 residues long. From germline, CDR1 is MDHEN and CDR2 SYDVKM. V gave up 3 bases and J gave up 7 bases, with 13 bases separating them. This CDR3 is CASSLEQGHQPQHF. The CDR3 DNA reads as TGTGCCAGCAGTTTGGAGCAGGGGCACCAGCCCCAGCATTTT.

Comments on this clone: The junction and the germline gene differ at one end; a read error may be behind it. The chain joins TRBV2 to TRBJ2-4; D possibly corresponds to TRBD2 (6 bases). CDR1 is SNHLY and CDR2 is FYNNEI in the germline V gene. This CDR3 is 15 amino acids long. The CDR3, as DNA: TGTGCCAGCAGGACCTTAACGGAACCCGGGACTCCTGGGAACTTC. Protein: CASRTLTEPGTPGNF.

This chain joins TRBV4-3 and TRBJ2-3; 10 positions match TRBD2. After removal of 4 bases from V and 5 bases from J, the junction contained 3 bases not matched to a gene. The V gene's germline CDR1 is LGHNA and CDR2 YSLEER. CDR3 length: 14 residues. The CDR3 DNA sequence: TGCGCCAGCAGCCCTAGCGGGAGCTTAGATACGCAGTATTTT. Translated, it gives CASSPSGSLDTQYF.

The chain has TRBV9 and TRBJ2-5, with TRBD2 matching 8 bases. The trim removed 4 bases at V and 1 base at J, leaving 3 bases unmatched. Germline V gene lookup returns CDR1 SGDLS and CDR2 YYNGEE. The CDR3 is made up of 14 amino acids. CDR3 sequence (DNA): TGTGCCAGCAGCCGGGGGGGCGTCCAAGAGACCCAGTACTTC. It specifies CASSRGGVQETQYF.

This clone was found a few times. The J gene is TRBJ1-2, the V gene TRBV5-4; 7 nucleotides align to TRBD1. The CDR3 sequence is 15 residues long. Unmatched junction bases numbered 5, after V lost 0 bases and J lost 3 bases. CDR1 is SGHNT and CDR2 is YYREEE in the germline V gene (reference sequence). As DNA, the CDR3 is TGTGCCAGCAGCTTGGAAGGGGGCCCACACTATGGCTACACCTTC. This gives the protein CASSLEGGPHYGYTF. Filled out from reference TRBV5-4 and TRBJ1-2, the complete variable domain reads ETGVTQSPTHLIKTRGQQVTLRCSSQSGHNTVSWYQQALGQGPQFIFQYYREEENGRGNFPPRFSGLQFPNYSSELNVNALELDDSALYLCASSLEGGPHYGYTFGSGTRLTVV.

The gene calls are TRBV5-1 and TRBJ2-7, with D possibly matching TRBD2 (5 bases). The CDR3 consists of 15 residues. Looked up from germline, CDR1 is SGHRS and CDR2 is YFSETQ. With 3 bases removed from V and 0 bases from J, the gap between germline ends came to 13 bases. The CDR3: CASSSRERSSYEQYF. The DNA of the CDR3 is TGCGCCAGCAGCTCCCGGGAAAGGAGCTCCTACGAGCAGTACTTC. Looking up the rest from reference TRBV5-1 and TRBJ2-7 gives the full variable domain: KAGVTQTPRYLIKTRGQQVTLSCSPISGHRSVSWYQQTPGQGLQFLFEYFSETQRNKGNFPGRFSGRQFSNSRSEMNVSTLELGDSALYLCASSSRERSSYEQYFGPGTRLTVT.

V usage is TRBV6-6 and J usage is TRBJ1-1, with D unresolved. V lost 2 bases to trimming and J lost 11 bases, with 12 bases between them. Germline assignment: CDR1 MNHNY and CDR2 SVGAGI (reference sequence). This CDR3 has 12 residues. CDR3 nucleotides: TGTGCCAGCAGTTACGAAGGGATCCGGGCTTTCTTT. Protein product: CASSYEGIRAFF.

The V and J genes are TRBV6-1 and TRBJ1-4, with TRBD1 matching 9 bases. Germline V gene sequence: CDR1 MNHNS, CDR2 SASEGT. The CDR3 sequence is 14 residues long. V shed 6 bases, J shed 7 bases, and the junction held 6 bases outside the gene matches. The CDR3 loop is CASRAGTGSEKLFF. CDR3 DNA: TGTGCCAGCAGAGCCGGGACAGGGAGTGAAAAACTGTTTTTT.

This chain joins TRBV28 and TRBJ2-7, with D unclear. In germline, CDR1 is MDHEN, CDR2 SYDVKM. Trimming removed 3 bases from V and 3 bases from J, with 15 bases in between. The CDR3 is made up of 15 amino acids. CDR3 region: CASSFGGPPHYEQYF. DNA of the CDR3: TGTGCCAGCAGTTTCGGTGGCCCGCCCCACTACGAGCAGTACTTC.

As concerns this clone: Additional DNA sequences in this sample encode the identical CDR3. V gene TRBV5-5 combines with J gene TRBJ1-1; D not certain. CDR3 length equals 13 residues. Trimming pared 2 bases from V and 1 base from J, leaving 6 bases between. CDR1 and CDR2 (germline): SGHKS, YYEKEE (reference sequence). The CDR3 region is CASSFSTNTEAFF. CDR3 nucleotides: TGTGCCAGCAGCTTTTCCACGAACACTGAAGCTTTCTTT.

This clone turned up a few times. The rearrangement uses TRBV5-1 and TRBJ2-2; 14 bases match TRBD2. V shed 7 bases, J shed 4 bases, and the junction held 3 bases outside the gene matches. Germline-derived CDR1 and CDR2 are SGHRS and YFSETQ. This CDR3 contains 15 residues. The CDR3 nucleotides read TGCGCCAGCCGGGGACTAGCGGGAGTCACCGGGGAGCTGTTTTTT. Translation: CASRGLAGVTGELFF.

As to this clone: Other DNA sequences in this specimen translate into the identical CDR3. The chain carries TRBV5-4 and TRBJ1-4; TRBD1 agrees at 9 bases. There are 14 residues in the CDR3. Germline V CDR1 and CDR2: SGHNT, YYREEE (reference sequence). Trimming removed 4 bases from V and 5 bases from J; junction bases left unmatched: 3. The CDR3 DNA follows: TGTGCCAGCAGCCCGGACAGGGGCAATGAAAAACTGTTTTTT. The encoded protein is CASSPDRGNEKLFF.

V and J are TRBV28 and TRBJ1-1; the D is unclear. Trimming removed 7 bases at V and 7 bases at J, with 10 bases between. The CDR3 covers 11 residues. The germline CDR1 and CDR2 sequences are MDHEN and SYDVKM. DNA for the CDR3: TGTGCCAGCACCAATTTTGGTGAAGCTTTCTTT. Translating gives CASTNFGEAFF. The entire variable domain, with the rest obtained from reference TRBV28 and TRBJ1-1, is as follows: DVKVTQSSRYLVKRTGEKVFLECVQDMDHENMFWYRQDPGLGLRLIYFSYDVKMKEKGDIPEGYSVSREKKERFSLILESASTNQTSMYLCASTNFGEAFFGQGTRLTVV.

This clone showed up just once. The CDR3 region is CASSQATGPAYEQYF. The CDR3 DNA reads TGCGCCAGCAGCCAAGCCACCGGGCCCGCCTACGAGCAGTACTTC. V is TRBV4-1 and J is TRBJ2-7; D remains unclear. Per germline, CDR1 MGHRA and CDR2 YSYEKL. This CDR3 is built from 15 residues. The V and J ends lost 1 base and 2 bases respectively, with 12 bases between them.

This clone was seen a handful of times. The V call is TRBV5-1, the J call TRBJ2-3, with TRBD2 matching over 7 bases. Trimming cost V 4 bases and J 7 bases; bases outside gene matches: 3. This CDR3 is 12 amino acids long. The germline gives CDR1 SGHRS, CDR2 YFSETQ. CDR3 residues: CASSPGGYTQYF. The DNA for the CDR3 is TGCGCCAGCAGCCCGGGAGGATATACGCAGTATTTT.

In DNA form, the CDR3 reads TGTGCCATCAACGGAGGAGGGTTTGGGAACACTGAAGCTTTCTTT. Translated, it gives CAINGGGFGNTEAFF. V usage is TRBV21-1 and J usage is TRBJ1-1. TRBV21-1 is a recognized pseudogene. The CDR3 has 15 amino acids.

Here the CDR3 DNA reads TGTGCCAGCAGCTTGGGCCCAGGCAGGTCCTACGAGCAGTACTTC. Protein product: CASSLGPGRSYEQYF. The rearrangement links TRBV5-6 to TRBJ2-7; unclear D gene. The germline V gene encodes CDR1 SGHDT and CDR2 YYEEEE. CDR3 length equals 15 residues. Trimming cost V 0 bases and J 1 base, with 11 bases left between them.

This chain links TRBV7-8 with TRBJ2-1, with 10 positions matching TRBD2. The germline V gene has CDR1 SGHVS and CDR2 FQNEAQ. Trimming at V came to 5 bases and at J to 6 bases, leaving 7 bases not matched to a gene. This CDR3 spans 15 amino acids. CDR3 DNA: TGTGCCAGCAGCGGGGGACTAGCGTCCGCCAATGAGCAGTTCTTC. Translation gives CASSGGLASANEQFF.

This chain links TRBV14 with TRBJ2-7; 11 bases agree with TRBD2. The CDR3 extends over 16 amino acids. With V trimmed by 1 base and J by 2 bases, 4 bases remained unmatched. The V gene's germline CDR1 is SGHDN and CDR2 FVKESK. The CDR3 is CASSQAILAGAYEQYF. DNA for the CDR3: TGTGCCAGCAGCCAAGCCATACTAGCGGGGGCCTACGAGCAGTACTTC. The complete variable domain, with remaining parts taken from reference TRBV14 and TRBJ2-7, reads EAGVTQFPSHSVIEKGQTVTLRCDPISGHDNLYWYRRVMGKEIKFLLHFVKESKQDESGMPNNRFLAERTGGTYSTLKVQPAELEDSGVYFCASSQAILAGAYEQYFGPGTRLTVT.